The entry below gives a single T cell receptor beta chain sequence along with its context. Antigen specificity is unknown. Patients aged 18 to 65 with hyperthyroidism were newly diagnosed, with duration under 2 months. From less than 13 ml of fresh peripheral blood, PBMCs were isolated. V lost 4 bases, J lost 4 bases, and 9 bases lay in between. This CDR3 is 13 amino acids long. The V gene's germline CDR1 is WNHNN and CDR2 SYGVQD (reference sequence). Amplification of TCR beta CDR3 regions was performed using RNA transcripts as template. HTBI primers were employed in a first-round RT-PCR of the TCR CDR3. TCRdb processed the multiplex PCR reads anew with MiXCR; each CDR3 protein has one entry. Of 600,000 to 650,000 distinct CDR3 sequences detected, about 16% appear once; the ten largest clones hold over 3.5%. The data are from a study of T cells in Graves' hyperthyroidism and ophthalmopathy. General observations from the study: The blood repertoire included most of the expanded thyroid clonotypes above 0.001.

The chain uses TRBV10-1 and TRBJ2-3, with a tentative D call TRBD1 (6 bases). The sequenced sample consisted of blood. The sequence derives from a woman in her twenties or thirties with Graves' hyperthyroidism. CDR3 amino acids: CASSVQGPDTQYF. Here the CDR3 DNA reads TGCGCCAGCAGTGTACAGGGCCCAGATACGCAGTATTTT.